This T cell receptor beta chain originates from a study of blood T cell repertoires in COVID-19. Across the whole study: Samples representing acute and convalescent COVID-19 were sourced from the United States, Italy and Spain. In each case, the material was cDNA or gDNA derived from T cells, B-cell-depleted T cells, or PBMCs.

Trimming took 2 bases from V and 4 from J, leaving 11 bases between them. The CDR3 has 14 amino acids. Germline loops: CDR1 SGDLS, CDR2 YYNGEE. Two consecutive negative NP/OP PCR tests, clearance, or resolved symptoms defined Cohort 3 recovery. Original processing notes: Estimated nucleated cell counts came from reference gene primer amplification. Here immunoSEQ multiplex PCR was the method, and the copy in TCRdb shows in-frame clones only, minus some. V and J calls and clone size are those listed in that table; D and trimming were worked out from the DNA. The sample has 140,000 to 150,000 clones, roughly three quarters seen once.

V is TRBV9 and J is TRBJ2-3; D not resolved. The TCR sequence derives from a woman aged 45-65 years who had recovered from COVID-19. Sequencing was carried out using PBMCs or T cells enriched from blood (not recorded which). The CDR3 nucleotides read TGTGCCAGCAGCGTTTCACAACCCCCAGATACGCAGTATTTT. Protein: CASSVSQPPDTQYF.